Shown below are 14 T cell receptor beta chains from a single sample sequenced in a study of cytomegalovirus exposure and HLA in healthy donors. Clones were sequenced by immunoSEQ multiplex PCR, and TCRdb holds only the in-frame ones, with some missing. This sample has approximately 170,000 clones, with 80% to 85% found just once. Sequences were obtained from PBMCs. These TCRs come from a man younger than 45 in good health and CMV-seropositive.

The V call is TRBV11-2, the J call TRBJ1-4; D is perhaps TRBD1 (6 bases). The V end was cut by 0 bases, the J end by 8 bases, with 13 bases between. The CDR3 has 15 amino acids. CDR1 is SGHAT and CDR2 is FQNNGV in the germline V gene. The CDR3 DNA follows: TGTGCCAGCAGCTTAGAGTCAGGGGATGGGGAAAAACTGTTTTTT. Translation gives CASSLESGDGEKLFF.

This clone has only one observation. V usage is TRBV13 and J usage is TRBJ2-7; 10 bases fit TRBD1. Germline assignment: CDR1 PRHDT and CDR2 FYEKMQ (reference sequence). This CDR3 is 17 amino acids long. V dropped 5 bases and J dropped 2; count of bases not matched to a gene: 12. CDR3 loop: CASSPPTGGLSPYEQYF. The CDR3 coding sequence is TGTGCCAGCAGCCCGCCGACAGGGGGCCTTTCACCCTACGAGCAGTACTTC.

The V gene is TRBV5-1, the J gene TRBJ2-7; possible D gene TRBD2, 5 bases. V lost 4 bases and J lost 4, with 12 bases in between. CDR1 and CDR2 from the germline V gene are SGHRS and YFSETQ. The CDR3 is 13 amino acids. CDR3 nucleotides: TGCGCCAGCAGCCCCGGGGTTGGATACGAGCAGTACTTC. Translated: CASSPGVGYEQYF.

This rearrangement joins TRBV6-1 to TRBJ1-5; 7 bases align to TRBD1. After removal of 2 bases from V and 0 bases from J, the junction contained 4 bases not matched to a gene. CDR3 size: 16 residues. Germline V gives CDR1 MNHNS, CDR2 SASEGT. CDR3 protein: CASSEWGQSSNQPQHF. As DNA, the CDR3 is TGTGCCAGCAGTGAATGGGGACAGAGTAGCAATCAGCCCCAGCATTTT.

The chain carries TRBV5-6 and TRBJ1-1, with D possibly matching TRBD1 (6 bases). Trimming removed 4 bases from V and 5 bases from J, with 15 bases in between. Germline V gives CDR1 SGHDT, CDR2 YYEEEE. The CDR3 loop spans 14 amino acids. The CDR3 spells CASSVQGVTTEAFF. The CDR3, as DNA: TGTGCCAGCAGCGTACAGGGTGTTACTACTGAAGCTTTCTTT.

The table lists this clone with a count of one. The chain is built from TRBV5-6 and TRBJ1-2; TRBD1 is a possible D gene (6 bases). Germline loops: CDR1 SGHDT, CDR2 YYEEEE. V gave up 4 bases and J gave up 7 bases, with 8 bases separating them. This CDR3 is 11 amino acids long. DNA of the CDR3: TGTGCCAGCAGCACAGGGTTTGGCTACACCTTC. This gives the protein CASSTGFGYTF.

The chain uses TRBV7-7 and TRBJ2-7; tentatively, D is TRBD2 (5 bases). Trimming left V 2 bases short and J 5 bases short, with 13 bases between. The CDR3 is 14 amino acids. Germline V gene sequence: CDR1 SSHAT, CDR2 FNYEAQ (reference sequence). CDR3 amino acids: CASSLQLGSDEQYF. CDR3 DNA: TGTGCCAGCAGCTTACAGCTAGGGAGCGACGAGCAGTACTTC.

The chain employs TRBV4-1 and TRBJ2-7; TRBD2 matches 8 bases. Germline trimming cut 1 base from V and 8 bases from J; bases unmatched to any gene: 10. The CDR3 spans 15 residues. Germline V lookup: CDR1 MGHRA, CDR2 YSYEKL. The CDR3 reads CASSQAGGGPGKQYF. CDR3 bases: TGCGCCAGCAGCCAAGCGGGAGGGGGTCCTGGAAAGCAGTACTTC.

V usage is TRBV5-1 and J usage is TRBJ1-3; D might be TRBD1 (5 bases). CDR1 is SGHRS and CDR2 is YFSETQ in the germline V gene. This CDR3 comprises 13 residues. Trimming shortened V by 4 bases and J by 1 base, and 6 bases separated the two germline ends. CDR3 region: CASSQGSGNTIYF. The CDR3 nucleotides are TGCGCCAGCAGCCAGGGATCTGGAAACACCATATATTTT.

J is TRBJ2-5 and V is TRBV5-6; 9 positions match TRBD2. V was pared by 4 bases and J by 5 bases, with 6 bases of the junction left unmatched. CDR3 length: 14 amino acids. CDR1 is SGHDT and CDR2 is YYEEEE in the germline V gene. The CDR3: CASSRGTSFETQYF. CDR3 nucleotides: TGTGCCAGCAGCCGGGGGACTAGCTTCGAGACCCAGTACTTC.

This chain links TRBV29-1 with TRBJ2-2; no reliable D call. Looked up from germline, CDR1 is SQVTM and CDR2 is ANQGSEA. V lost 0 bases and J 7 bases, leaving 3 bases between the germline ends. This CDR3 is 11 amino acids long. The CDR3: CSVEDYGELFF. The CDR3, as DNA: TGCAGCGTTGAAGACTACGGGGAGCTGTTTTTT.

The V and J genes are TRBV4-2 and TRBJ2-5; D is ambiguous. CDR1 is LGHNA and CDR2 is YNFKEQ in the germline V gene. V was pared by 4 bases and J by 2 bases, with 14 bases between. This CDR3 region has 15 residues. The DNA of the CDR3 is TGTGCCAGCAGCCCCTCAATGGCGGATCAAGAGACCCAGTACTTC. Encoded protein: CASSPSMADQETQYF.

J is TRBJ2-5 and V is TRBV12-5; TRBD1 might be the D (6 bases). V shed 5 bases and J shed 5 bases, with 12 bases lying between them. The CDR3 runs to 13 residues. The germline V gene encodes CDR1 LGHNT and CDR2 FRNRAP. The CDR3 sequence: CASGLTGYETQYF. The DNA of the CDR3 is TGTGCTAGTGGTCTCACAGGGTACGAGACCCAGTACTTC.

Only a few counts were recorded for this clone. The rearrangement links TRBV7-8 to TRBJ1-2; TRBD1 agrees at 11 bases. The ends lost 4 bases at V and 1 base at J; junction bases unmatched: 5. CDR1 SGHVS and CDR2 FQNEAQ come from the germline V gene. The CDR3 contains 16 residues. CDR3 residues: CASSSPGQGGNYGYTF. CDR3 DNA: TGTGCCAGCAGCTCCCCGGGACAGGGGGGTAACTATGGCTACACCTTC.